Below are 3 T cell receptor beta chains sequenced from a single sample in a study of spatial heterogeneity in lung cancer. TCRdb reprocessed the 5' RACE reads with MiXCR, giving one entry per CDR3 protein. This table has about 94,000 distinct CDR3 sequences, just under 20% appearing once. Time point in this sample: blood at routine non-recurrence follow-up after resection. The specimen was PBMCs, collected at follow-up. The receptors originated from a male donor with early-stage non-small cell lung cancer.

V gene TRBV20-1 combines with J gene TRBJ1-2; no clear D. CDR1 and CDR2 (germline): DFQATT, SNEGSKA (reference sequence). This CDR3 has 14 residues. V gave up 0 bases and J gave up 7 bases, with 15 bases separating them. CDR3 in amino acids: CSARDPDPIRGYTF. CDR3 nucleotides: TGCAGTGCTAGAGACCCGGACCCAATACGTGGCTACACCTTC.

The CDR3 nucleotides are TGCAGCGTCCACGCTAGCGGGGACCGCACAGATACGCAGTATTTT. Translation: CSVHASGDRTDTQYF. The V and J genes are TRBV29-1 and TRBJ2-3, with 9 bases identical to TRBD2. The CDR3 extends over 15 amino acids. V was clipped by 6 bases and J by 1 base; unmatched bases: 8. CDR1 SQVTM and CDR2 ANQGSEA come from the germline V gene.

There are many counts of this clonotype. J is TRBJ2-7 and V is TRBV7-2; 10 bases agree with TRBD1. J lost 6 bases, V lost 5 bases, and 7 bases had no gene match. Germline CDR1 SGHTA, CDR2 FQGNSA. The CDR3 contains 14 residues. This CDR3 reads CASSRQGALSEQYF. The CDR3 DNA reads TGTGCCAGCAGCCGACAGGGGGCCCTCTCCGAGCAGTACTTC.